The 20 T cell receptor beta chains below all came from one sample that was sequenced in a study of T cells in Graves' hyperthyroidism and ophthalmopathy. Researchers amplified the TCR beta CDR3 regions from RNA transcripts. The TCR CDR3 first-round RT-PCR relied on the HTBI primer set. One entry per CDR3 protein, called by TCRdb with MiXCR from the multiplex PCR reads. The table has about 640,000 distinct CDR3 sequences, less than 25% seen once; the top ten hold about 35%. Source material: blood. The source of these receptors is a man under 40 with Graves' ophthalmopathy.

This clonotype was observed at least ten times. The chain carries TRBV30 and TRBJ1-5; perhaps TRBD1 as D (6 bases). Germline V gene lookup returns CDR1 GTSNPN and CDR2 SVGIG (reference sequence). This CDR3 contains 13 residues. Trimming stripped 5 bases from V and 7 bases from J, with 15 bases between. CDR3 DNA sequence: TGTGCCTGGTCTCAGGGGCGCGGGCAGCCCCAGCATTTT. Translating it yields CAWSQGRGQPQHF.

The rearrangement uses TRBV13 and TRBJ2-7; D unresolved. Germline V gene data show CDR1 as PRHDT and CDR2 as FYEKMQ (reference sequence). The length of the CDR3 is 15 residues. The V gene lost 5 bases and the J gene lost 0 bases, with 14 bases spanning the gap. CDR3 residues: CASSPTGPSSYEQYF. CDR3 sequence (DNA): TGTGCCAGCAGCCCAACCGGCCCCAGCTCCTACGAGCAGTACTTC.

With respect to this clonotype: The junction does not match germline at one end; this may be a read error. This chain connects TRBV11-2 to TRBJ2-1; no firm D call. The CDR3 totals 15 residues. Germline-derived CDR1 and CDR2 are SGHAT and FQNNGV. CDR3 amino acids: CASSDNASPVLGRIF. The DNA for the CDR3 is TGTGCCAGCAGCGACAATGCCTCTCCCGTGTTAGGTAGGATCTTC.

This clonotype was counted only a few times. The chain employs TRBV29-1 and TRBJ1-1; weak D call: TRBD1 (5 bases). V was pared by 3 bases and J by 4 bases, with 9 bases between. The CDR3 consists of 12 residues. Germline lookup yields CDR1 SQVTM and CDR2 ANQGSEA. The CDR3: CSVDAGPTEAFF. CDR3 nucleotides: TGCAGCGTTGATGCAGGGCCCACTGAAGCTTTCTTT.

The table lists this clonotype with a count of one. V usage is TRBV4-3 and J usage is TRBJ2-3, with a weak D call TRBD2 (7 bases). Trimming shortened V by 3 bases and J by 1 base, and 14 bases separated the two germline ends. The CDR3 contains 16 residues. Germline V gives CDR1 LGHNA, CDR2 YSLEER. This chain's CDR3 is CASSHDGGPRTDTQYF. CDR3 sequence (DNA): TGCGCCAGCAGCCACGACGGGGGGCCCCGCACAGATACGCAGTATTTT.

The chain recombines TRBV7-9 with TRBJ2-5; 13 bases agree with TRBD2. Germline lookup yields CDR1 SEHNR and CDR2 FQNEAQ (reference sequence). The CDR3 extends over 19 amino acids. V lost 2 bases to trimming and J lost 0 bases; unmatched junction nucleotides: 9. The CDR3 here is CASSLRGTSGVKYQETQYF. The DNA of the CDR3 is TGTGCCAGCAGCTTACGGGGGACTAGCGGGGTTAAGTACCAAGAGACCCAGTACTTC.

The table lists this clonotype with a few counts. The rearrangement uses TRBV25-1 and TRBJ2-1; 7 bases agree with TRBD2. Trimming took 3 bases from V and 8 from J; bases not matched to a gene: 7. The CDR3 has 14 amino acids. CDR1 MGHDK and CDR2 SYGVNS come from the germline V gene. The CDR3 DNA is TGTGCCAGCAGTGACGGCGGGAGAGGCGATGAGCAGTTCTTC. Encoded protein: CASSDGGRGDEQFF.

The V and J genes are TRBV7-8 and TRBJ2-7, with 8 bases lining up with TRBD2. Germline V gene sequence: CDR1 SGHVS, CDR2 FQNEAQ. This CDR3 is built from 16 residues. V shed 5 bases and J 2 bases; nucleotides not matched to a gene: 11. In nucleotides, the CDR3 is TGTGCCAGCAGCACCTATACTAGCGGAATACCCTACGAGCAGTACTTC. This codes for CASSTYTSGIPYEQYF.

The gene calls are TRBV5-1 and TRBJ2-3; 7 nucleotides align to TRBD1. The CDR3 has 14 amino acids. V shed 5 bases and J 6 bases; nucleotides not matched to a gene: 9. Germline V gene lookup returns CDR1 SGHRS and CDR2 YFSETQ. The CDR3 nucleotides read TGCGCCAGCAGGAGGGGGCAGGCCCGGGATACGCAGTATTTT. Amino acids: CASRRGQARDTQYF. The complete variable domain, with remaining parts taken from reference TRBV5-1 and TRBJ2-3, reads KAGVTQTPRYLIKTRGQQVTLSCSPISGHRSVSWYQQTPGQGLQFLFEYFSETQRNKGNFPGRFSGRQFSNSRSEMNVSTLELGDSALYLCASRRGQARDTQYFGPGTRLTVL.

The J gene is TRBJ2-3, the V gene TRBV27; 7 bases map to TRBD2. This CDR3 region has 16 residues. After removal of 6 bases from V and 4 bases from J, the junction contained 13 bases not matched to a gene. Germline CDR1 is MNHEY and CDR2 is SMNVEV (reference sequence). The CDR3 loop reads CASSPSGAGVADTQYF. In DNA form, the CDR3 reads TGTGCCAGCAGCCCCAGTGGGGCGGGAGTTGCAGATACGCAGTATTTT.

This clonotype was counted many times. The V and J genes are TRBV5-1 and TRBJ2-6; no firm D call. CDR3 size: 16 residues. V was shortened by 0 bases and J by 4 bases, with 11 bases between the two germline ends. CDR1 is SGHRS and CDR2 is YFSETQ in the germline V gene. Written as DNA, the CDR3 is TGCGCCAGCAGCTTGGGTTGGGGTTCCGGGGCCAACGTCCTGACTTTC. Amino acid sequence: CASSLGWGSGANVLTF.

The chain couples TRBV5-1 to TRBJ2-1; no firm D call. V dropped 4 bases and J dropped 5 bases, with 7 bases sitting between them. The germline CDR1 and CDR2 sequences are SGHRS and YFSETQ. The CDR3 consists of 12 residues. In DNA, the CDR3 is TGCGCCAGCAGCCCCCTAGACAATGAGCAGTTCTTC. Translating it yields CASSPLDNEQFF. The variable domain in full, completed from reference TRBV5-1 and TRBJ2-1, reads KAGVTQTPRYLIKTRGQQVTLSCSPISGHRSVSWYQQTPGQGLQFLFEYFSETQRNKGNFPGRFSGRQFSNSRSEMNVSTLELGDSALYLCASSPLDNEQFFGPGTRLTVL.

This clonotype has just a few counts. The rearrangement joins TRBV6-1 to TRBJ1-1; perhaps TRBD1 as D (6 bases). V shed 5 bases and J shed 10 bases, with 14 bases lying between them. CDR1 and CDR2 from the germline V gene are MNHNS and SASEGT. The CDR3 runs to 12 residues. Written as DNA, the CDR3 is TGTGCCAGCAGTTCCCCAGGGGAGGTAGCTTTCTTT. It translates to CASSSPGEVAFF.

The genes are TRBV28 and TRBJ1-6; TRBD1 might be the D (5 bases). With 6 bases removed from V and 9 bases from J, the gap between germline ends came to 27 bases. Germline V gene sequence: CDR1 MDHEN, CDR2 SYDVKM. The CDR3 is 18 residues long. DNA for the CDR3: TGTGCCAGCAGCCGCGGGGGGGGGGAGGTTGTTTTTGGTTCACCCCTCCACTTT. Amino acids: CASSRGGGEVVFGSPLHF. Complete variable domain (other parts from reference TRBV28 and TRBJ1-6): DVKVTQSSRYLVKRTGEKVFLECVQDMDHENMFWYRQDPGLGLRLIYFSYDVKMKEKGDIPEGYSVSREKKERFSLILESASTNQTSMYLCASSRGGGEVVFGSPLHFGNGTRLTVT.

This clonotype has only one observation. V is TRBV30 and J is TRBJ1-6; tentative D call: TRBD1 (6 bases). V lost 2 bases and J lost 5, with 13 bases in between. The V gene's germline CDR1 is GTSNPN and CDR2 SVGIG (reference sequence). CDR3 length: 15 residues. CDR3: CAWSPTGGHNSPLHF. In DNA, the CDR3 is TGTGCCTGGAGTCCTACCGGGGGCCATAATTCACCCCTCCACTTT.

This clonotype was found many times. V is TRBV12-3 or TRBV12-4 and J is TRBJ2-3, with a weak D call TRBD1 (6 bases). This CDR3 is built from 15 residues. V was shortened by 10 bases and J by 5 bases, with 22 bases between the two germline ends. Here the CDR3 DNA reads TGTGCCATCTCGCGAAAGCTGGGGGCAAAAGATACGCAGTATTTT. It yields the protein CAISRKLGAKDTQYF.

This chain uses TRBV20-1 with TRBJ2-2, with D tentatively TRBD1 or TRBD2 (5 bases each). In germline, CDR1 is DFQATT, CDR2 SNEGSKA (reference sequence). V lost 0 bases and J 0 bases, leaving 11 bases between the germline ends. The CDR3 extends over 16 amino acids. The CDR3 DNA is TGCAGTGCTAGAGATCGGGACGGATCGAACACCGGGGAGCTGTTTTTT. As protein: CSARDRDGSNTGELFF.

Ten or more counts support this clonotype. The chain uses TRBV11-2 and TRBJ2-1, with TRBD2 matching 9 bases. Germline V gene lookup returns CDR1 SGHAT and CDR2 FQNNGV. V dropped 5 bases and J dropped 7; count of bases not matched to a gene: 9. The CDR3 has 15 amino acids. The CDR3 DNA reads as TGTGCCAGCAGCAGAGCGGGAGGAGGCGGGAATGAGCAGTTCTTC. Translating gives CASSRAGGGGNEQFF.

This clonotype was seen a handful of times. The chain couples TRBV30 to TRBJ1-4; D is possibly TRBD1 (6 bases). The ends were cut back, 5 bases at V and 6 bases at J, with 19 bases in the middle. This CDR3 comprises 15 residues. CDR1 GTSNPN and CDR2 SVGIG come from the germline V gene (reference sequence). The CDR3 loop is CAWGERGRIHEKLFF. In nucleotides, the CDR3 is TGTGCCTGGGGGGAACGGGGGCGGATACATGAAAAACTGTTTTTT.

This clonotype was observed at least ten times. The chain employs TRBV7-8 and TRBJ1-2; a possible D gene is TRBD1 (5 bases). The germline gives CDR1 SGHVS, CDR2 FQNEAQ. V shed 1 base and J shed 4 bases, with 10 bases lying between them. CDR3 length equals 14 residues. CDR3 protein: CASSLETEFYGYTF. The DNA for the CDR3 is TGTGCCAGCAGCTTAGAGACAGAATTCTATGGCTACACCTTC.